Listed below are T cell receptor beta chains from one sample, sequenced in a study of post-analysis software for immune sequencing data. TCRdb analysed the PCR reads with MiXCR anew, one entry per CDR3 protein. The sample consists of roughly 600,000 distinct CDR3 sequences, 44% of them appearing once. The specimen was blood. Receptors were obtained from a girl between 10 and 17 years old with multiple sclerosis. CDR3s include the opening cysteine and the closing phenylalanine or tryptophan. The order of the fields is V gene, CDR3 protein.

>TRBV9
CASSDGGTGLGYGYTF
>TRBV7-2
CASSRGPSDGYTF
>TRBV7-9
CASSYIRDRESYEQYF
>TRBV9
CASSVAGLSNQPQHF
>TRBV19
CASSIGARGETQYF
>TRBV20-1
CSVPETSGYNEQFF
>TRBV2
CASMYDRGIDTEAFF
>TRBV20-1
CSARDPSRDRGNNEQFF
>TRBV20-1
CSAAGGMNTEAFF
>TRBV7-2
CASSLALGVDTQYF
>TRBV5-1
CASSFGLAPYNEQFF
>TRBV6-6
CASSRKGTAEEQYF
>TRBV5-6
CASTGPPAGGSHEQFF
>TRBV20-1
CSARGGGNQETQYF
>TRBV11-1
CASGPSGATDTQYF